This T cell receptor beta chain was sequenced for a study of T-cell reconstitution after alpha-beta-depleted transplantation in children. This clonotype was observed a few times. The V gene end was trimmed by 4 bases and the J gene end by 4 bases; junction bases not matched to a gene: 11. The length of the CDR3 is 17 residues. Looked up from germline, CDR1 is SGHTA and CDR2 is FQGTGA. Unique molecular identifiers featured in how the TCRbeta library was prepared. Using its own MiXCR run on the PCR reads, TCRdb lists one record per CDR3 protein. The sample shows a few hundred thousand distinct CDR3 sequences, 9% to 12% of them seen only once.

V and J are TRBV7-3 and TRBJ2-3, with TRBD1 matching 10 bases. This clonotype originated in a human donor who donated a stem cell graft to a child with acute lymphoblastic leukemia. The sequencing used PBMCs from the stem cell graft donor, collected from the stem cell graft. The CDR3 DNA reads as TGTGCCAGCAGCTGGACCAGGGGGACAGGGGCCCCAGATACGCAGTATTTT. Its translation is CASSWTRGTGAPDTQYF.